This TCR beta chain comes out of a study of blood T cell repertoires in COVID-19. Background on the study: The analysed material was cDNA or gDNA that came from T cells, B-cell-depleted T cells, or PBMCs.

Only in-frame clones appear in the TCRdb table, and some are missing; sequencing was by immunoSEQ multiplex PCR. This repertoire shows 240,000 or so clones, around 86% found once; its top ten account for approximately 13%. The CDR3 is 16 residues long. Trimming removed 3 bases from V and 0 bases from J; junction bases left unmatched: 5. Germline CDR1 is ENHRY and CDR2 is SYGVKD. The V call is TRBV10-3, the J call TRBJ1-5, with TRBD1 matching 7 bases. Sequences were obtained from peripheral blood. The receptor was isolated from an older man with acute or convalescent COVID-19. As DNA, the CDR3 is TGTGCCATCAGTGAACAGGGGCTATATAGCAATCAGCCCCAGCATTTT. It yields the protein CAISEQGLYSNQPQHF.